The TCR beta chain described here comes from a study of T cell clones after liver transplantation. The CDR3 covers 11 residues. Looked up from germline, CDR1 is MNHEY and CDR2 is SMNVEV (reference sequence). As for this clone: What it binds is not known.

General study findings and limits: Rather than being deleted, graft donor-reactive T cells may have moved into the graft.

Generated by immunoSEQ multiplex PCR, the TCRdb table keeps only in-frame clones and is missing some. The sample holds about 76,000 clones; roughly 83% are singletons and the top ten take roughly 2.8%. The J gene is TRBJ2-3, the V gene TRBV27; D gene unclear. This specimen consisted of CD4+ T cells from blood, obtained at the 22-month timepoint. This TCR came from a human patient who received a liver transplant. The T cells may partly be graft donor cells. CDR3 amino acids: CVPHITDTQYF. CDR3 in DNA: TGTGTCCCACACATAACAGATACGCAGTATTTT.